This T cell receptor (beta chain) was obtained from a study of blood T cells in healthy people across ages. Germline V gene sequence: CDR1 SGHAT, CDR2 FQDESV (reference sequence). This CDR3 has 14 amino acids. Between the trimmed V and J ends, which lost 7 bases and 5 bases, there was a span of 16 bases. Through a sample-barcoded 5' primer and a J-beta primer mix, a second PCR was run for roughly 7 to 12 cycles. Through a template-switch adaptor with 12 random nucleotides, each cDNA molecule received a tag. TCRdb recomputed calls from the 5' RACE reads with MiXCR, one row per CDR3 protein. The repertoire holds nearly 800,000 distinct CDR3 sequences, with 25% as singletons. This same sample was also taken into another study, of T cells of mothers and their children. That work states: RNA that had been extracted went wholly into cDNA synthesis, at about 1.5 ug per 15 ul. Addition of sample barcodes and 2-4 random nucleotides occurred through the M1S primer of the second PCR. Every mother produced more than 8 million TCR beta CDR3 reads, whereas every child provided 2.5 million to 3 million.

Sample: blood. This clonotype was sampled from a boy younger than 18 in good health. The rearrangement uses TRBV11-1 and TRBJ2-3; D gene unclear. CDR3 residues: CASTLSRAKDTQYF. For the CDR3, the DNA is TGTGCCAGCACCCTCAGCCGAGCTAAAGATACGCAGTATTTT.